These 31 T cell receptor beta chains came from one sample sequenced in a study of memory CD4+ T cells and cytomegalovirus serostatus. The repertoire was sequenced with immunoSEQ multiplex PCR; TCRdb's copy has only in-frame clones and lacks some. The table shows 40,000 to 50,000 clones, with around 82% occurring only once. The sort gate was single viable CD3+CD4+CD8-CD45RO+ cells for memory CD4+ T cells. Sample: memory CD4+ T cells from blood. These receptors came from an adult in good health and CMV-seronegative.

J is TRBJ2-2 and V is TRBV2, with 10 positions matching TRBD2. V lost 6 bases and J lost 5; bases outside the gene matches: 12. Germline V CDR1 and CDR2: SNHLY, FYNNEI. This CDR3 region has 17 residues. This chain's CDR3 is CASSVLLAGIFTGELFF. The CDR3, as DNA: TGTGCCAGCAGCGTTCTACTAGCGGGGATTTTTACCGGGGAGCTGTTTTTT.

CDR3 DNA sequence: TGTGCCAGCAGTTCCTCAGTAGAAGAGCAGTACTTC. Protein product: CASSSSVEEQYF. This chain links TRBV28 with TRBJ2-7; D gene unclear. This CDR3 is 12 amino acids long. Germline CDR1 and CDR2: MDHEN and SYDVKM. Trimming left V 4 bases short and J 7 bases short, with 11 bases between.

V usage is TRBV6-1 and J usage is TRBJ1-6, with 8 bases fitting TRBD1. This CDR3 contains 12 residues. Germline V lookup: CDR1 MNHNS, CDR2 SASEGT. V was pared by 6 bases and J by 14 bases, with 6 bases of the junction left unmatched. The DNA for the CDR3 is TGTGCCAGCAGGGGGGGACAGGCTACCCTCCACTTT. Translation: CASRGGQATLHF.

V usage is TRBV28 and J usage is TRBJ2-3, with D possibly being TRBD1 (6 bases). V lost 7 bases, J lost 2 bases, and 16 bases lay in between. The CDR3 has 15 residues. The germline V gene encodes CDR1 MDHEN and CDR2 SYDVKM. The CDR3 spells CASTAGTKITDTQYF. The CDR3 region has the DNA TGTGCCAGCACCGCCGGGACAAAGATCACAGATACGCAGTATTTT.

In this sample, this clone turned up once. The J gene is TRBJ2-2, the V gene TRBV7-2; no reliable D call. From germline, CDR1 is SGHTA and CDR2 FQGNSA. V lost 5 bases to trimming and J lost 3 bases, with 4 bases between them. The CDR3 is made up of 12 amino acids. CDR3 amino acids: CASSSHTGELFF. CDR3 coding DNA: TGTGCCAGCAGCAGCCACACCGGGGAGCTGTTTTTT.

The CDR3 spells CASSYANTEAFF. CDR3 sequence (DNA): TGTGCCAGCAGCTACGCCAACACTGAAGCTTTCTTT. The genes are TRBV6-5 and TRBJ1-1; D ambiguous. This CDR3 contains 12 residues. The germline CDR1 and CDR2 sequences are MNHEY and SVGAGI. Trimming removed 6 bases from V and 2 bases from J, with 7 bases in between.

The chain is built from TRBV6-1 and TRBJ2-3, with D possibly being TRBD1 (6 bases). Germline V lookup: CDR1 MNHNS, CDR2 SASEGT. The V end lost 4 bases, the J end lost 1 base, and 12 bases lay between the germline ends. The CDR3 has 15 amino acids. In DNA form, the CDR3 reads TGTGCCAGCAGTGGCTCGACAGGCCGCACAGATACGCAGTATTTT. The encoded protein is CASSGSTGRTDTQYF.

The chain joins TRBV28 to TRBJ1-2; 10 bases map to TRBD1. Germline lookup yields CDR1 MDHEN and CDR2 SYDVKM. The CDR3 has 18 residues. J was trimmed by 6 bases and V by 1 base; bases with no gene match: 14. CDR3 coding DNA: TGTGCCAGCAGTTTATCTCCTCCACGGACAGGGGGGGAAGATGGCTACACCTTC. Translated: CASSLSPPRTGGEDGYTF.

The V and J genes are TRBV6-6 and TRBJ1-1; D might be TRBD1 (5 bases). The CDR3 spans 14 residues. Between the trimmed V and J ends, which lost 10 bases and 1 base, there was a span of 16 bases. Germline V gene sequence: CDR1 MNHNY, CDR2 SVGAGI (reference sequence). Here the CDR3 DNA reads TGTGCCACTGCGATCCGACAGACGAACACTGAAGCTTTCTTT. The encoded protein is CATAIRQTNTEAFF.

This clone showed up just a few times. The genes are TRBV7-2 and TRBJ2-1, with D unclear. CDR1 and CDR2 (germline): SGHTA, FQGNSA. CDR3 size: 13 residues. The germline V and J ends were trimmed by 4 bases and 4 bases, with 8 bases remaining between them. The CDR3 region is CASSSTQYNEQFF. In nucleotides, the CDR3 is TGTGCCAGCAGCTCGACCCAGTACAATGAGCAGTTCTTC.

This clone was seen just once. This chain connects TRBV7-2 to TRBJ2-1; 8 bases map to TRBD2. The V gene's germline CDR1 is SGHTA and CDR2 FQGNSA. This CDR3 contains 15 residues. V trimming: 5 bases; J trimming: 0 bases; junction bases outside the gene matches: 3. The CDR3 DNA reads TGTGCCAGCAGCCCGCGGGGGGCCTCCTACAATGAGCAGTTCTTC. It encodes CASSPRGASYNEQFF.

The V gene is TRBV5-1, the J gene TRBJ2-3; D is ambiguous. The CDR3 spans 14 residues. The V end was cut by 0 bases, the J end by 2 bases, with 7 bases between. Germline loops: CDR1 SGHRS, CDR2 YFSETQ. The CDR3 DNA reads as TGCGCCAGCAGCTTGGACGATTTCACAGATACGCAGTATTTT. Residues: CASSLDDFTDTQYF.

In DNA form, the CDR3 reads TGTGCCACCAGAGGGACACCTTCCAATGAGCAGTTCTTC. Translation: CATRGTPSNEQFF. The chain employs TRBV15 and TRBJ2-1, with D maybe TRBD1 (6 bases). The CDR3 consists of 13 residues. The V gene's germline CDR1 is LNHNV and CDR2 YYDKDF (reference sequence). V was clipped by 6 bases and J by 6 bases, with 12 bases between them.

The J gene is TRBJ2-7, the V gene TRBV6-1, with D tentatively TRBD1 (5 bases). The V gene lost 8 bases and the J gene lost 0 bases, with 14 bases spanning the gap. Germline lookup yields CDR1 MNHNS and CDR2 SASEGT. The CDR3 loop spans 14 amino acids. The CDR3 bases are TGTGCCAGCGTGAAGGGGCCTCGCTCCTACGAGCAGTACTTC. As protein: CASVKGPRSYEQYF.

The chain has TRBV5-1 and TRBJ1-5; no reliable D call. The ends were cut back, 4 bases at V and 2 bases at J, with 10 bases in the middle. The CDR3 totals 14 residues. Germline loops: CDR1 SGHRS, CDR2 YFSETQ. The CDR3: CASSKAGGNQPQHF. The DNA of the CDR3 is TGCGCCAGCAGCAAGGCCGGGGGCAATCAGCCCCAGCATTTT.

In nucleotides, the CDR3 is TGTGCCAGCAGCTTCGCTAATGAAAAACTGTTTTTT. Encoded protein: CASSFANEKLFF. The rearrangement joins TRBV7-2 to TRBJ1-4; D gene ambiguous. In germline, CDR1 is SGHTA, CDR2 FQGNSA. Trimming took off 3 bases at V and 3 bases at J, with 2 bases between the two ends. This CDR3 comprises 12 residues.

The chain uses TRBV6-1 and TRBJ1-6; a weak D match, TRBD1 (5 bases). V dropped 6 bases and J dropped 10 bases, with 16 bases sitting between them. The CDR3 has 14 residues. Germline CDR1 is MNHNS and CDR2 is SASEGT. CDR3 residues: CASRMGQGGSPLHF. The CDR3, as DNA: TGTGCCAGCAGAATGGGGCAGGGTGGCTCACCCCTCCACTTT.

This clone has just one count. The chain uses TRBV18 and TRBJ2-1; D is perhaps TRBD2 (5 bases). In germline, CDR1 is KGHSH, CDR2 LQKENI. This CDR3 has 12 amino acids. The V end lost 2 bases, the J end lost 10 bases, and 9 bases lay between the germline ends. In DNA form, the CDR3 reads TGTGCCAGCTCACCATCCGGGGTGGAGCAGTTCTTC. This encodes CASSPSGVEQFF. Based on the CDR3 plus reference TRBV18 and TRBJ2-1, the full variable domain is NAGVMQNPRHLVRRRGQEARLRCSPMKGHSHVYWYRQLPEEGLKFMVYLQKENIIDESGMPKERFSAEFPKEGPSILRIQQVVRGDSAAYFCASSPSGVEQFFGPGTRLTVL.

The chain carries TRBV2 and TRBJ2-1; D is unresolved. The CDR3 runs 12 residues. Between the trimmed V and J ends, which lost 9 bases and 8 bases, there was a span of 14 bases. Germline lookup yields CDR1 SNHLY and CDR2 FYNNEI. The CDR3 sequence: CARGLLAHEQFF. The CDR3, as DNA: TGTGCCAGGGGATTACTTGCCCATGAGCAGTTCTTC.

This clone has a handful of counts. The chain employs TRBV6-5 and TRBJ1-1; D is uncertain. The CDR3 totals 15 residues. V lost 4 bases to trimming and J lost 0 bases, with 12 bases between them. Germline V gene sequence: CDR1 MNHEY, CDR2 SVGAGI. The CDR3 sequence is CASSFMGLLNTEAFF. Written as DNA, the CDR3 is TGTGCCAGCAGTTTCATGGGTCTTCTGAACACTGAAGCTTTCTTT.

CDR3 protein: CASSTRQAYSGNTIYF. CDR3 nucleotide sequence: TGCGCCAGCAGCACAAGACAGGCCTACTCTGGAAACACCATATATTTT. This rearrangement joins TRBV5-1 to TRBJ1-3; possible D gene TRBD1, 6 bases. Trimming left V 4 bases short and J 0 bases short, with 14 bases between. Germline assignment: CDR1 SGHRS and CDR2 YFSETQ. This CDR3 has 16 residues.

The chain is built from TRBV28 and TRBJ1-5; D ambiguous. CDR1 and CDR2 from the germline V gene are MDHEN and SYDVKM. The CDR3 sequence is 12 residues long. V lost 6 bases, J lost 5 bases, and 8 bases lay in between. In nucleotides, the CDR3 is TGTGCCAGCAGCGTGAGGGATCAGCCCCAGCATTTT. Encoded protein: CASSVRDQPQHF.

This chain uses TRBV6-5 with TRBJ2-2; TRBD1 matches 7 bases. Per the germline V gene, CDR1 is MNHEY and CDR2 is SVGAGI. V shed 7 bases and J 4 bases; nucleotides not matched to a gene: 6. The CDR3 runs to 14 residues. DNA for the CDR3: TGTGCCAGCACTGGACAGGTCCCCACCGGGGAGCTGTTTTTT. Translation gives CASTGQVPTGELFF.

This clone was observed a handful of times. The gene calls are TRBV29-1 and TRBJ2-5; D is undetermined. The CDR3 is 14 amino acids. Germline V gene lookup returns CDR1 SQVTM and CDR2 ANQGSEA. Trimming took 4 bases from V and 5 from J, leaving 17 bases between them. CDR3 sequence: CSVVPIAVTETQYF. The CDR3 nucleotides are TGCAGCGTTGTCCCCATTGCCGTGACGGAGACCCAGTACTTC.

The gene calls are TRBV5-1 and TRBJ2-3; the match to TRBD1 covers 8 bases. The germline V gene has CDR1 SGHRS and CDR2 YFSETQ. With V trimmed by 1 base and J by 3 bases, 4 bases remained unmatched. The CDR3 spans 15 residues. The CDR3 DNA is TGCGCCAGCAGCTTGTACAGGGGGATGACAGATACGCAGTATTTT. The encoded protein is CASSLYRGMTDTQYF. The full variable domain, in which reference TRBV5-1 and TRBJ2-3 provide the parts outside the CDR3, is KAGVTQTPRYLIKTRGQQVTLSCSPISGHRSVSWYQQTPGQGLQFLFEYFSETQRNKGNFPGRFSGRQFSNSRSEMNVSTLELGDSALYLCASSLYRGMTDTQYFGPGTRLTVL.

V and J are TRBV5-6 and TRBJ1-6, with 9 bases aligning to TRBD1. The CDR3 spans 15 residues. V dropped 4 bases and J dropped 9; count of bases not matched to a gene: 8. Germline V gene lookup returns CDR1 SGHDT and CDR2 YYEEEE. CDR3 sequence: CASSPGTGIGSPLHF. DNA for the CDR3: TGTGCCAGCAGCCCGGGGACAGGGATAGGTTCACCCCTCCACTTT.

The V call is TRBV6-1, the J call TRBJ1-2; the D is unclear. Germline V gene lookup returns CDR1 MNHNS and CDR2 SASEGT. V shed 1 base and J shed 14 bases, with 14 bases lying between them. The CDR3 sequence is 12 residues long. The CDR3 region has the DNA TGTGCCAGCAGTGAAGTGCGGATTTCTCTAACCTTC. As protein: CASSEVRISLTF.

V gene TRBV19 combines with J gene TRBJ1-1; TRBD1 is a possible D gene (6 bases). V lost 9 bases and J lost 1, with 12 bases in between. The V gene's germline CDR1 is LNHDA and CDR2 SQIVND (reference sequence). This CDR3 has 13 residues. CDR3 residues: CASRGQWNTEAFF. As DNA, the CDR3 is TGTGCCAGCAGGGGACAATGGAACACTGAAGCTTTCTTT.

The CDR3 sequence: CASSLRAGQGIDEQFF. In nucleotides, the CDR3 is TGTGCCAGCAGCTTAAGGGCGGGGCAGGGTATCGATGAGCAGTTCTTC. The V call is TRBV7-9, the J call TRBJ2-1, with D tentatively TRBD2 (6 bases). The V end was cut by 2 bases, the J end by 8 bases, with 19 bases between. The germline CDR1 and CDR2 sequences are SEHNR and FQNEAQ (reference sequence). The CDR3 contains 16 residues.

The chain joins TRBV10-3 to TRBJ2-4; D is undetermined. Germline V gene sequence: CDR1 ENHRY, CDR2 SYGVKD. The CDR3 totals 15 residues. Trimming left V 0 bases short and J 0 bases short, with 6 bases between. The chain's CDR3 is CAISESSLAKNIQYF. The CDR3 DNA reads TGTGCCATCAGTGAGTCTTCCTTAGCCAAAAACATTCAGTACTTC.

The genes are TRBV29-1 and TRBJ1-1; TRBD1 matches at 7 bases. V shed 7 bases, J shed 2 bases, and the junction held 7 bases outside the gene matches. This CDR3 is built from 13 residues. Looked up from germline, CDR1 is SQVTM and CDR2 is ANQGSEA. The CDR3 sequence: CSAWTGRNTEAFF. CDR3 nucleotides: TGCAGCGCCTGGACAGGTAGAAACACTGAAGCTTTCTTT.